This T cell receptor (beta chain) was sequenced in a study of cytomegalovirus exposure and HLA in healthy donors. These donors were members of the approximately 110-subject validation cohort, a group separate from the roughly 670-subject first cohort. The method was immunoSEQ multiplex PCR; TCRdb's version includes in-frame clones alone and lacks a portion of them. The table records under 100,000 clones, roughly 95% of them present only once. V lost 1 base and J lost 4, with 10 bases in between. The CDR3 sequence is 15 residues long. Germline CDR1 and CDR2: SGHVS and FNYEAQ. Study results and caveats: The TCR clusters that emerged in the first cohort tended, a later analysis found, to co-occur in the 95 to 150 validation repertoires. Cytomegalovirus-associated status was assigned to roughly 160 TCR beta chains. Specificity of three CMV-associated chains for CMV antigens was verified in vitro.

On this clone itself: The antigen is unknown.

Sequenced sample: PBMCs. The chain has TRBV7-6 and TRBJ1-4; tentatively, D is TRBD1 (6 bases). The source is a woman between 18 and 29 years old in good health and CMV-seronegative. CDR3 nucleotide sequence: TGTGCCAGCAGCTTAGGCACAGGGAATAATGAAAAACTGTTTTTT. Its protein product is CASSLGTGNNEKLFF.